This T cell receptor beta chain comes out of a study of blood T cell repertoires in COVID-19. The wider study: Collection of acute and convalescent COVID-19 samples took place in the United States, Italy and Spain. Nucleic acid was either cDNA or gDNA, and it came from T cells, B-cell-depleted T cells, or PBMCs.

The CDR3 sequence is 16 residues long. The ends lost 4 bases at V and 3 bases at J; junction bases unmatched: 7. Germline lookup yields CDR1 KGHSH and CDR2 LQKENI. Per the original data handling: Quantification of nucleated cells was approximated via reference gene primer amplification. Sequencing used immunoSEQ multiplex PCR; TCRdb keeps in-frame clones, though not all of them. The V and J calls and clone size are taken from that table; D and trimming were inferred from the DNA. The sample has approximately 210,000 clones, approximately 94% seen once. Patients of the Seattle cohort, enrolled during active infection, were followed longitudinally.

Source material: peripheral blood. The chain carries TRBV18 and TRBJ1-2; 11 nucleotides align to TRBD1. The TCR sequence derives from a man younger than 45 with COVID-19, enrolled during active disease. In DNA, the CDR3 is TGTGCCAGCTCACGGGAACCGGGACAGGGGGACTATGGCTACACCTTC. This gives the protein CASSREPGQGDYGYTF.